These 29 T cell receptor beta chains originate from one sample sequenced in a study of CXCR3-negative and CXCR3-positive naive CD8 T cells. Libraries were UMI-labeled 5' RACE TRB cDNA. TCRdb reanalyzed the 5' RACE reads and collapses them to one entry per CDR3 protein, without DNA. Listed are 43,000 or so distinct CDR3 sequences; 1.5% to 2% falls within the top ten. Material for sequencing was naive CXCR3- CD8+ T cells from blood. Subset described: CD45RO-CCR7+CD27+CD95- naive CD8+ T cells lacking CXCR3 (TNR3-). These receptors were taken from a human donor in good health. Some clones in this sample may be carry-over from other donors' samples.

The chain is built from TRBV28 and TRBJ2-3; TCRdb reports TRBD2, a call that lacks DNA to check it against. Per germline, CDR1 MDHEN and CDR2 SYDVKM. The CDR3 has 17 residues. Here the CDR3 reads CASSGEEGTRITDTQYF. The full variable domain, completed using reference TRBV28 and TRBJ2-3, is DVKVTQSSRYLVKRTGEKVFLECVQDMDHENMFWYRQDPGLGLRLIYFSYDVKMKEKGDIPEGYSVSREKKERFSLILESASTNQTSMYLCASSGEEGTRITDTQYFGPGTRLTVL.

The chain employs TRBV12-3 or TRBV12-4 and TRBJ2-3; absent DNA, TCRdb's TRBD1 call cannot be checked. The CDR3 runs 16 residues. This CDR3 is CASASGTGDSTDTQYF.

V usage is TRBV29-1 and J usage is TRBJ2-7; no DNA is available, so the TRBD2 call from TCRdb remains unchecked. CDR3 size: 15 residues. Looked up from germline, CDR1 is SQVTM and CDR2 is ANQGSEA. The CDR3 sequence is CSALTSGQNAGEQYF.

The chain recombines TRBV19 with TRBJ2-1. Germline V CDR1 and CDR2: LNHDA, SQIVND (reference sequence). This CDR3 is 15 amino acids long. The CDR3 loop reads CASKERVSSYNEQFF. The full variable domain, rest sourced from reference TRBV19 and TRBJ2-1, is DGGITQSPKYLFRKEGQNVTLSCEQNLNHDAMYWYRQDPGQGLRLIYYSQIVNDFQKGDIAEGYSVSREKKESFPLTVTSAQKNPTAFYLCASKERVSSYNEQFFGPGTRLTVL.

The rearrangement links TRBV14 to TRBJ2-1; lacking DNA, the TRBD2 call made by TCRdb goes unchecked. Germline loops: CDR1 SGHDN, CDR2 FVKESK. CDR3 length equals 14 residues. The CDR3 loop reads CASSLGRVYNEQFF.

This chain joins TRBV4-1 and TRBJ2-5. CDR1 is MGHRA and CDR2 is YSYEKL in the germline V gene. The CDR3 sequence is 14 residues long. This CDR3 is CASSQAEGQETQYF.

V usage is TRBV12-3 or TRBV12-4 and J usage is TRBJ2-3; TCRdb picks TRBD1, but there is no DNA to check that call. This CDR3 spans 14 amino acids. CDR3 protein: CASRWTGGEDTQYF.

The genes are TRBV7-6 and TRBJ1-3; TCRdb's D call of TRBD1 is untestable without DNA. There are 16 residues in the CDR3. Germline V lookup: CDR1 SGHVS, CDR2 FNYEAQ. The CDR3 protein is CASSLTGTPHGNTIYF.

This chain links TRBV7-8 with TRBJ1-5; TCRdb's D gene call, TRBD1, goes unchecked for lack of DNA. This CDR3 has 14 residues. Germline assignment: CDR1 SGHVS and CDR2 FQNEAQ. The CDR3: CASSPRTGDQPQHF.

CDR3 sequence: CASSPAGADYNEQFF. The rearrangement uses TRBV3-1 and TRBJ2-1; the TRBD2 assignment by TCRdb is unverifiable without DNA. From germline, CDR1 is LGHDT and CDR2 YNNKEL (reference sequence). The CDR3 has 15 amino acids.

The chain joins TRBV29-1 to TRBJ2-5; TCRdb's D call of TRBD2 is untestable without DNA. Germline CDR1 and CDR2: SQVTM and ANQGSEA. CDR3 length: 14 amino acids. The CDR3 here is CSVILAGFGETQYF.

The V call is TRBV7-7, the J call TRBJ2-5; TCRdb gives TRBD2 as the D gene, but with no DNA this cannot be confirmed. Germline CDR1 reads SSHAT; CDR2 reads FNYEAQ (reference sequence). CDR3 length: 14 amino acids. The CDR3 region is CASSVLAGQETQYF. The full variable domain, in which reference TRBV7-7 and TRBJ2-5 provide the parts outside the CDR3, is GAGVSQSPRYKVTKRGQDVTLRCDPISSHATLYWYQQALGQGPEFLTYFNYEAQPDKSGLPSDRFSAERPEGSISTLTIQRTEQRDSAMYRCASSVLAGQETQYFGPGTRLLVL.

V gene TRBV28 combines with J gene TRBJ1-1. Germline V lookup: CDR1 MDHEN, CDR2 SYDVKM. The CDR3 sequence is 18 residues long. The CDR3 reads CASSLTAQGSSMNTEAFF.

The chain is built from TRBV12-3 or TRBV12-4 and TRBJ2-2; TCRdb's D gene call, TRBD1, goes unchecked for lack of DNA. This CDR3 contains 14 residues. The CDR3: CASSQAAGTGELFF.

The chain's CDR3 is CASSIGDYNEQFF. The rearrangement links TRBV19 to TRBJ2-1. Germline V gene data show CDR1 as LNHDA and CDR2 as SQIVND (reference sequence). The CDR3 is 13 amino acids.

The gene calls are TRBV7-2 and TRBJ2-5; the TCRdb call, TRBD2, lacks DNA for checking. The CDR3 is made up of 18 amino acids. Germline V gene data show CDR1 as SGHTA and CDR2 as FQGNSA. The CDR3 is CASSLGASGGTYQETQYF. Full variable domain (outside the CDR3, taken from reference TRBV7-2 and TRBJ2-5): GAGVSQSPSNKVTEKGKDVELRCDPISGHTALYWYRQSLGQGLEFLIYFQGNSAPDKSGLPSDRFSAERTGGSVSTLTIQRTQQEDSAVYLCASSLGASGGTYQETQYFGPGTRLLVL.

This chain joins TRBV20-1 and TRBJ2-7. Per germline, CDR1 DFQATT and CDR2 SNEGSKA (reference sequence). CDR3 length: 12 residues. The CDR3 here is CSAKTVYVEQYF.

V gene TRBV11-2 combines with J gene TRBJ2-1; there is no DNA to check the TCRdb D call of TRBD1. Germline assignment: CDR1 SGHAT and CDR2 FQNNGV. The CDR3 consists of 17 residues. The CDR3: CASSLDMWTGFENEQFF.

V and J are TRBV29-1 and TRBJ2-1; the TCRdb D gene call, TRBD2, has no DNA to confirm it. Germline assignment: CDR1 SQVTM and CDR2 ANQGSEA. The CDR3 is 14 amino acids. This CDR3 is CSVVLSGRAREQFF.

The V and J genes are TRBV7-9 and TRBJ2-7; without DNA, the TCRdb call of TRBD1 cannot be checked. The CDR3 totals 15 residues. Germline V gene data show CDR1 as SEHNR and CDR2 as FQNEAQ (reference sequence). This CDR3 is CASSSSGADMGEQYF.

V gene TRBV20-1 combines with J gene TRBJ2-7. The CDR3 is 15 residues long. Per the germline V gene, CDR1 is DFQATT and CDR2 is SNEGSKA (reference sequence). CDR3 loop: CSARGIQRSSYEQYF.

The chain has TRBV3-1 and TRBJ2-7; TCRdb's D gene call, TRBD2, goes unchecked for lack of DNA. Germline CDR1 is LGHDT and CDR2 is YNNKEL (reference sequence). The CDR3 consists of 15 residues. The chain's CDR3 is CASSPGLAGQYEQYF.

The chain recombines TRBV5-1 with TRBJ2-7. Germline-derived CDR1 and CDR2 are SGHRS and YFSETQ. CDR3 length: 14 residues. CDR3 region: CASSLVADSYEQYF. The full variable domain, completed using reference TRBV5-1 and TRBJ2-7, is KAGVTQTPRYLIKTRGQQVTLSCSPISGHRSVSWYQQTPGQGLQFLFEYFSETQRNKGNFPGRFSGRQFSNSRSEMNVSTLELGDSALYLCASSLVADSYEQYFGPGTRLTVT.

This chain uses TRBV18 with TRBJ1-2; the D call from TCRdb, TRBD1, cannot be confirmed without DNA. This CDR3 spans 13 amino acids. Germline CDR1 reads KGHSH; CDR2 reads LQKENI. CDR3 protein: CASSPPGAEGYTF.

The rearrangement joins TRBV6-5 to TRBJ2-1; the D call from TCRdb, TRBD2, cannot be confirmed without DNA. CDR1 is MNHEY and CDR2 is SVGAGI in the germline V gene. There are 15 residues in the CDR3. The CDR3 sequence is CASSYRRGAGDEQFF.

The rearrangement links TRBV18 to TRBJ2-7; the TRBD1 assignment by TCRdb is unverifiable without DNA. CDR1 is KGHSH and CDR2 is LQKENI in the germline V gene. This CDR3 comprises 13 residues. The CDR3 region is CASGEWDSYEQYF.

The rearrangement joins TRBV10-3 to TRBJ1-2; TCRdb reports TRBD1, a call that lacks DNA to check it against. Germline V gives CDR1 ENHRY, CDR2 SYGVKD. The CDR3 totals 11 residues. The CDR3 loop reads CAISAGDGYTF.

J is TRBJ2-1 and V is TRBV27; the TRBD2 assignment by TCRdb is unverifiable without DNA. This CDR3 has 15 amino acids. CDR1 and CDR2 from the germline V gene are MNHEY and SMNVEV (reference sequence). The CDR3 sequence is CASSRAGGPFDEQFF.

The chain uses TRBV5-5 and TRBJ2-3; TCRdb's D gene call, TRBD2, goes unchecked for lack of DNA. The CDR3 length is 15 residues. Germline V lookup: CDR1 SGHKS, CDR2 YYEKEE (reference sequence). CDR3 protein: CASSSLAGPTDTQYF.